This paragraph covers one T cell receptor (beta chain) sequence. What it binds is unknown. The CDR3 is 10 amino acids. The germline V gene encodes CDR1 LNHNV and CDR2 YYDKDF (reference sequence). V lost 10 bases, J lost 3 bases, and 6 bases lay in between. This entry is derived from a study of beta chain features in type 1 diabetes. For the study at large: The examined sorted cells totaled some 99 million across samples. The study, taken as a whole, reports: TCRB CDR3 length was moderately but significantly reduced in all four CD4+ subsets of Type 1 diabetes patients. In the patient group, naive, central memory and Treg TCRB repertoires seemed more alike than in the healthy donor group. The study notes PCR might favor shorter templates equally in patients and controls.

Expressed TCRB transcripts were sequenced, since all the RNA that had been isolated was reverse transcribed. TCRdb keeps only in-frame clones here, not all; method: immunoSEQ multiplex PCR. The sample records approximately 250,000 clones, 12% to 15% being singletons. The TCR sequence derives from a woman aged 40 to 50 in good health. The specimen sequenced was naive CD4+ T cells from blood. The chain carries TRBV15 and TRBJ1-1; possibly TRBD1 for D (5 bases). CDR3 region: CAIGDTEAFF. The CDR3, as DNA: TGTGCCATAGGGGACACTGAAGCTTTCTTT.